This T cell receptor beta chain stems from a study of T-cell memory formation after mild COVID-19. Study-wide results and caveats: Researchers found some responding clones in pre-infection memory, a sign that cross-reactive memory joined.

This clonotype was seen a handful of times. The antigen is unknown. A read error may account for a junction end that differs from germline. The authors produced TCR alpha and TCR beta cDNA libraries with sample barcodes and UMIs by 5'RACE using constant-segment primers. MiXCR was run by TCRdb on the 5' RACE reads, yielding one entry per CDR3 protein. Of 200,000 to 250,000 distinct CDR3 sequences listed, around 9.5% are singletons. The length of the CDR3 is 15 residues. The germline gives CDR1 MNHNY, CDR2 SVGAGI (reference sequence). The sample consisted of PBMCs or a T cell subset sorted from them (not recorded which). The chain joins TRBV6-6 to TRBJ2-1; possibly TRBD2 for D (6 bases). The clonotype was recovered from a man aged 18 to 30 who had mild COVID-19 (a few samples of this study predate the infection). Cell type and time point are not known. The CDR3 protein is CASRTPGSSFDEQLF. The CDR3 DNA reads TGTGCCAGCAGAACCCCCGGGAGCTCTTTTGATGAGCAGCTCTTC.